This T cell receptor beta chain was identified in a study of glioma-infiltrating T cells after dendritic cell vaccination. Across the study: Treatment, given 2003 to 2012, was autologous tumor lysate-pulsed dendritic cell vaccination. Study-level points and caveats: No direct clonality-survival link was found; a diverse polyclonal response may matter.

The CDR3 runs 17 residues. The germline V gene has CDR1 SGDLS and CDR2 YYNGEE. J lost 2 bases, V lost 3 bases, and 12 bases had no gene match. The time point here: after dendritic cell vaccination, including at tumor progression/relapse. PBMC sampling occurred before vaccination, two weeks after the third dose, and at progression. Primers: 60 V beta forward and 13 J beta reverse. Sequencing was performed with immunoSEQ multiplex PCR; in TCRdb, only in-frame clones are kept and a portion is missing. Of tens of thousands of clones in the sample, around nine tenths were seen once. As concerns this clone: Its target is not known.

The sample in question was blood, obtained after dendritic cell vaccination. The receptor comes from a human donor with glioblastoma. The gene calls are TRBV9 and TRBJ2-3; 7 positions agree with TRBD2. The CDR3 here is CASSATTSNKNTDTQYF. The CDR3 DNA follows: TGTGCCAGCAGCGCAACGACTAGCAATAAGAACACAGATACGCAGTATTTT.